The clone carrying this T cell receptor beta chain showed up just a few times. The data originate from a study of regulatory T cells in long-lasting Graves disease. The CDR3 contains 12 residues. The ends lost 6 bases at V and 7 bases at J; junction bases unmatched: 6. Germline-derived CDR1 and CDR2 are SQVTM and ANQGSEA. Combining iRepertoire HTBI primers with Arm-PCR of CDR3 regions, the authors built TCR beta libraries. TCRdb re-derived calls from the multiplex PCR reads in MiXCR, one entry per CDR3 protein. The table has around 250,000 distinct CDR3 sequences, around 19% seen once; the top ten hold 14%. The time point was: newly diagnosed GD, antithyroid drugs for less than 3 months. From RNA extracted from PBMCs, the TCR library was made. These data also formed part of another study, on T cells in Graves' hyperthyroidism and ophthalmopathy. That report notes: First-round RT-PCR with HTBI primers amplified the TCR CDR3 region.

Material: peripheral blood mononuclear cells (PBMCs), obtained at new diagnosis, from a patient treated with antithyroid drugs. The TCR was taken from a woman younger than 45 with Graves disease. This chain joins TRBV29-1 and TRBJ2-1; 7 nucleotides agree with TRBD2. In DNA form, the CDR3 reads TGCAGCGTGGACCCGGGACTAAATGAGCAGTTCTTC. This translates into CSVDPGLNEQFF.